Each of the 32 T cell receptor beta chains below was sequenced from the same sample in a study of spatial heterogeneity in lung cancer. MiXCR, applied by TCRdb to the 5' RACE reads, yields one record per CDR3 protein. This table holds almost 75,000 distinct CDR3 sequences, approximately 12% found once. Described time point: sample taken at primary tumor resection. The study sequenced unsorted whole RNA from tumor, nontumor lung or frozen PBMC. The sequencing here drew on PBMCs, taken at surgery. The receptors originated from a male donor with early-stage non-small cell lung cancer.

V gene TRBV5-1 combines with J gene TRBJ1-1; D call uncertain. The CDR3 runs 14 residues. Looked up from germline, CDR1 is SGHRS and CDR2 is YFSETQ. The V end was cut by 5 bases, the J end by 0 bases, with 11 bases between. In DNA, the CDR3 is TGCGCCAGCAGAGTTGAGCCAATGAACACTGAAGCTTTCTTT. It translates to CASRVEPMNTEAFF. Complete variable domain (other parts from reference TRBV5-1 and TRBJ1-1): KAGVTQTPRYLIKTRGQQVTLSCSPISGHRSVSWYQQTPGQGLQFLFEYFSETQRNKGNFPGRFSGRQFSNSRSEMNVSTLELGDSALYLCASRVEPMNTEAFFGQGTRLTVV.

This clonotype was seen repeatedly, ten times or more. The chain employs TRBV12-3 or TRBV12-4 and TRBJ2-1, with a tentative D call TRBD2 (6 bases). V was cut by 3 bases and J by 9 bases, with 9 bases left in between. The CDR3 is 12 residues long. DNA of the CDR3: TGTGCCAGCAGTTTCGGCGGGACTGAGCAGTTCTTC. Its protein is CASSFGGTEQFF.

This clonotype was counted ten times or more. The CDR3 DNA reads as TGTGCCAGCAGCCAAGGAGGGACAGTCTCCGCTTTCTTT. This sequence encodes CASSQGGTVSAFF. This rearrangement joins TRBV3-1 to TRBJ1-1; 7 bases map to TRBD1. There are 13 residues in the CDR3. CDR1 is LGHDT, CDR2 YNNKEL, per germline (reference sequence). V shed 1 base and J 11 bases; nucleotides not matched to a gene: 7.

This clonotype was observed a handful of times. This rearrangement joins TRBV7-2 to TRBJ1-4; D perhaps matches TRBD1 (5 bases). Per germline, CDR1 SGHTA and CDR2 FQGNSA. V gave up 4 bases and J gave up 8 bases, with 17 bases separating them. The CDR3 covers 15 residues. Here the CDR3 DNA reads TGTGCCAGCAGCTCCCGGGGAGGGGACGGGGAAAAACTGTTTTTT. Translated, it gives CASSSRGGDGEKLFF. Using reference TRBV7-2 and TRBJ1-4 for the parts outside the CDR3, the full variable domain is GAGVSQSPSNKVTEKGKDVELRCDPISGHTALYWYRQSLGQGLEFLIYFQGNSAPDKSGLPSDRFSAERTGGSVSTLTIQRTQQEDSAVYLCASSSRGGDGEKLFFGSGTQLSVL.

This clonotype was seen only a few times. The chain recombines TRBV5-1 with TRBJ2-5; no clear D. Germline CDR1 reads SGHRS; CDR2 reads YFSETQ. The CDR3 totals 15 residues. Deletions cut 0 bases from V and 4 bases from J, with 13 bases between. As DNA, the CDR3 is TGCGCCAGCAGCTTGGAAGTTCCAGAACTAGAGACCCAGTACTTC. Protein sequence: CASSLEVPELETQYF.

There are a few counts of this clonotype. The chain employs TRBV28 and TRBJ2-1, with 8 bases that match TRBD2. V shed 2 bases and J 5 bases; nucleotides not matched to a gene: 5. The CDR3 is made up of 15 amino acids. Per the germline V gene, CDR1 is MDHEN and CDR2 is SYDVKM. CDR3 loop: CASSLAAGGNNEQFF. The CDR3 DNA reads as TGTGCCAGCAGTTTAGCGGCGGGGGGAAACAATGAGCAGTTCTTC.

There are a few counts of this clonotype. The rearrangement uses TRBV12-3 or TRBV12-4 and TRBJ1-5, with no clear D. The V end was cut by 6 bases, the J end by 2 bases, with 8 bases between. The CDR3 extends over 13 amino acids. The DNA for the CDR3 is TGTGCCAGCAGCCCCGAGGGCAATCAGCCCCAGCATTTT. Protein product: CASSPEGNQPQHF.

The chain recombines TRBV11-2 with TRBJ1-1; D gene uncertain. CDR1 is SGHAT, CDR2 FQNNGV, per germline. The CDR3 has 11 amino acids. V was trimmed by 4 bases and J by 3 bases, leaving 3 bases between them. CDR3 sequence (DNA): TGTGCCAGCAGCTCCCACACTGAAGCTTTCTTT. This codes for CASSSHTEAFF. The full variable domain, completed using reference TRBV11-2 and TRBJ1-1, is EAGVAQSPRYKIIEKRQSVAFWCNPISGHATLYWYQQILGQGPKLLIQFQNNGVVDDSQLPKDRFSAERLKGVDSTLKIQPAKLEDSAVYLCASSSHTEAFFGQGTRLTVV.

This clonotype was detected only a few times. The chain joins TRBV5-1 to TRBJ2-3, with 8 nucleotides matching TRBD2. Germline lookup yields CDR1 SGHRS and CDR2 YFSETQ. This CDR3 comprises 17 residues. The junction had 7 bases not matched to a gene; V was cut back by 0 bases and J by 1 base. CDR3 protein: CASSLAPAGEGTDTQYF. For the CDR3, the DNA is TGCGCCAGCAGCTTGGCCCCAGCGGGAGAGGGCACAGATACGCAGTATTTT.

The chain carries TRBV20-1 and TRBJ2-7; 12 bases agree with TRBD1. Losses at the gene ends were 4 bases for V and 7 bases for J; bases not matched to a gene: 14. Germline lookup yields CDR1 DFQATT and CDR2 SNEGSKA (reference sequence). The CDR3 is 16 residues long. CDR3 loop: CSANTPVGTGGSEQYF. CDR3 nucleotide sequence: TGCAGTGCTAACACACCGGTGGGGACAGGGGGCTCGGAGCAGTACTTC.

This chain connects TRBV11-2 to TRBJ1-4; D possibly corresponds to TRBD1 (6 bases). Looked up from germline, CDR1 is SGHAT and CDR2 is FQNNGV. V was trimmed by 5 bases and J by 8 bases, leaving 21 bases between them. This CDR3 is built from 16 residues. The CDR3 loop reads CASSRMGMGAGEKLFF. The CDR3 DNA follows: TGTGCCAGCAGCCGAATGGGGATGGGGGCTGGAGAAAAACTGTTTTTT.

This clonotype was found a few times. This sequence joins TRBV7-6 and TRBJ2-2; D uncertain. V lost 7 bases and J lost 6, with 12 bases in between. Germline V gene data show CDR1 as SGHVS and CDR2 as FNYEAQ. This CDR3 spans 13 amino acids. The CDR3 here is CASTPGWAGELFF. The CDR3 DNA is TGTGCCAGCACCCCAGGATGGGCCGGGGAGCTGTTTTTT.

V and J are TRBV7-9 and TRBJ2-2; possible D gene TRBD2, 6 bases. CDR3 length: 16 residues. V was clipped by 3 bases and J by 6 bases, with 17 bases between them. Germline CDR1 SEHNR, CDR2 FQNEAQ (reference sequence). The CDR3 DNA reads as TGTGCCAGCAGCTTGACACTGGGACTTAAGTCCGGGGAGCTGTTTTTT. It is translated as CASSLTLGLKSGELFF.

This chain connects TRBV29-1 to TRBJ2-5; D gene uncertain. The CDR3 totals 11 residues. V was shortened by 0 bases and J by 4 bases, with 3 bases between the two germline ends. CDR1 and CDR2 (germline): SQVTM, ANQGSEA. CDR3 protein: CSVEETETQYF. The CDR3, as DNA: TGCAGCGTTGAAGAGACAGAGACCCAGTACTTC.

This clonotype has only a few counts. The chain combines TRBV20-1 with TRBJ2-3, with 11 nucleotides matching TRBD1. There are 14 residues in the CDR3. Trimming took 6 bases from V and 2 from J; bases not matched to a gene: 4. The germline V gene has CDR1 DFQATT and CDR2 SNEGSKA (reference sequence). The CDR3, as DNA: TGCAGTGCGGCTGGACAGGGGGCCACAGATACGCAGTATTTT. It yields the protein CSAAGQGATDTQYF.

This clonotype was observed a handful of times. CDR3 loop: CASSSLPPGLAGDYEQFF. The CDR3 coding sequence is TGTGCCAGCAGCTCGCTACCTCCGGGACTAGCGGGAGACTATGAGCAGTTCTTC. V usage is TRBV7-9 and J usage is TRBJ2-1, with TRBD2 matching 14 bases. CDR3 length: 18 amino acids. From germline, CDR1 is SEHNR and CDR2 FQNEAQ (reference sequence). V shed 4 bases, J shed 8 bases, and the junction held 13 bases outside the gene matches. The complete variable domain, with remaining parts taken from reference TRBV7-9 and TRBJ2-1, reads DTGVSQNPRHKITKRGQNVTFRCDPISEHNRLYWYRQTLGQGPEFLTYFQNEAQLEKSRLLSDRFSAERPKGSFSTLEIQRTEQGDSAMYLCASSSLPPGLAGDYEQFFGPGTRLTVL.

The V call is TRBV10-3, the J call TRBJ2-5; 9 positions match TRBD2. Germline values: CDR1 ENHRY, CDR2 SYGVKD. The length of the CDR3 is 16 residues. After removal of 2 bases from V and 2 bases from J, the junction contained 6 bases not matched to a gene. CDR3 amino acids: CAISEVTSGTQETQYF. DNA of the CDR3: TGTGCCATCAGTGAGGTGACTAGCGGAACACAAGAGACCCAGTACTTC.

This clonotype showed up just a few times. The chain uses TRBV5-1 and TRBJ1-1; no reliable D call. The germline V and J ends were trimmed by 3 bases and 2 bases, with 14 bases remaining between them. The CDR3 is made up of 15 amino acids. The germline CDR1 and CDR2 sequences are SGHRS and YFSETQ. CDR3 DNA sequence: TGCGCCAGCAGCTCCCTTGGGGTGGCAAACACTGAAGCTTTCTTT. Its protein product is CASSSLGVANTEAFF. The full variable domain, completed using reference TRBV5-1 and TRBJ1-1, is KAGVTQTPRYLIKTRGQQVTLSCSPISGHRSVSWYQQTPGQGLQFLFEYFSETQRNKGNFPGRFSGRQFSNSRSEMNVSTLELGDSALYLCASSSLGVANTEAFFGQGTRLTVV.

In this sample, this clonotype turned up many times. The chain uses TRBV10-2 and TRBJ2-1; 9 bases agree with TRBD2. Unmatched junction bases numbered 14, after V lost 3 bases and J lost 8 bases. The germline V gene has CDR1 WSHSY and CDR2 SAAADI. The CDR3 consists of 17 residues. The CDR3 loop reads CASSDRSGTSYSYEQFF. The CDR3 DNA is TGCGCCAGCAGTGACCGCTCCGGGACTAGCTATAGCTATGAGCAGTTCTTC.

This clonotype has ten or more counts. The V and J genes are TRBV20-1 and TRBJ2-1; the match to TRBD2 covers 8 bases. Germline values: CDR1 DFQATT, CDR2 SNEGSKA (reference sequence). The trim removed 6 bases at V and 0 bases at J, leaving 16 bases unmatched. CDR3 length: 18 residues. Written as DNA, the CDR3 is TGCAGTGCCGAGCGGGGGATGGCGGGAGTGAGCTCCTACAATGAGCAGTTCTTC. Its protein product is CSAERGMAGVSSYNEQFF.

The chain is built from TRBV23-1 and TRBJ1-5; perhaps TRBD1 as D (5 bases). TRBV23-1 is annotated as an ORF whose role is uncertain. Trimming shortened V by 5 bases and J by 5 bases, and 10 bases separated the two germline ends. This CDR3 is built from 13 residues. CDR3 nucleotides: TGCGCCAGCAGTGTCACCAGGGATCAGCCCCAGCATTTT. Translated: CASSVTRDQPQHF.

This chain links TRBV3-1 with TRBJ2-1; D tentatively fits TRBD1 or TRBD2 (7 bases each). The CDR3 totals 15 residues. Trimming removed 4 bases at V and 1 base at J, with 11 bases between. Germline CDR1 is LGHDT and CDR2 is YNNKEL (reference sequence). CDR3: CASSPGGASYNEQFF. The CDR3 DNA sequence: TGTGCCAGCAGCCCAGGGGGGGCGTCCTACAATGAGCAGTTCTTC.

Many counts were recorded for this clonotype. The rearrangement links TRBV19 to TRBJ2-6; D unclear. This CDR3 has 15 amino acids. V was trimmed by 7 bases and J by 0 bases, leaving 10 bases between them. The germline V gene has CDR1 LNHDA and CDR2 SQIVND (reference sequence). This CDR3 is CASKVGGSGANVLTF. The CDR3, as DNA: TGTGCCAGTAAGGTCGGTGGCTCTGGGGCCAACGTCCTGACTTTC.

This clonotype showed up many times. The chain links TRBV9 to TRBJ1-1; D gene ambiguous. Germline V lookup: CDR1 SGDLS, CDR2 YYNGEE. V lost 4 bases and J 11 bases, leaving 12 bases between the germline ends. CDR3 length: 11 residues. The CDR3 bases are TGTGCCAGCAGCCCCGGACTAGAGGCTTTCTTT. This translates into CASSPGLEAFF.

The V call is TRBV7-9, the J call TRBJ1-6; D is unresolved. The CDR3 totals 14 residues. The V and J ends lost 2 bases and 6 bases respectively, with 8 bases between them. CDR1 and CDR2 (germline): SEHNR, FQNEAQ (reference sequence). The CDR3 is CASSLRASNSPLHF. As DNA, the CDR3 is TGTGCCAGCAGCTTAAGGGCATCTAATTCACCCCTCCACTTT.

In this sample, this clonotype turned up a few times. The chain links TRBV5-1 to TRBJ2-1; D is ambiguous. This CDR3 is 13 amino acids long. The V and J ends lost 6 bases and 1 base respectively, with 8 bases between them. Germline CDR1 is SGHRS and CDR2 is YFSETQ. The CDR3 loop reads CASMEASYNEQFF. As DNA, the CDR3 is TGCGCCAGCATGGAAGCATCCTACAATGAGCAGTTCTTC.

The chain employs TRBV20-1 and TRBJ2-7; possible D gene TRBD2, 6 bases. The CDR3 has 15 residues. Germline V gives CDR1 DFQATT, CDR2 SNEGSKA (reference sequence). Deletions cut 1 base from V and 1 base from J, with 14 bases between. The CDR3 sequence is CSARARGGVSYEQYF. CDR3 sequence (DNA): TGCAGTGCTAGAGCAAGGGGCGGGGTGTCCTACGAGCAGTACTTC.

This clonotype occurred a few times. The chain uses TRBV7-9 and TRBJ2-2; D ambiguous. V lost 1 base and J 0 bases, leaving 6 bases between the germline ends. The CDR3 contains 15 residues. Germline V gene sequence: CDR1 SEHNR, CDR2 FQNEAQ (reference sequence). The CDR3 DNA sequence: TGTGCCAGCAGCTTAGAACCAACGAACACCGGGGAGCTGTTTTTT. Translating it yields CASSLEPTNTGELFF. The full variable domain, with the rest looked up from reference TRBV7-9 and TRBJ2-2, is DTGVSQNPRHKITKRGQNVTFRCDPISEHNRLYWYRQTLGQGPEFLTYFQNEAQLEKSRLLSDRFSAERPKGSFSTLEIQRTEQGDSAMYLCASSLEPTNTGELFFGEGSRLTVL.

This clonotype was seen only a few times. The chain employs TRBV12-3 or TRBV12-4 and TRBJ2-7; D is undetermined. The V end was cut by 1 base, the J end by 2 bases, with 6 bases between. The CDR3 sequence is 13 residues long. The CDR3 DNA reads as TGTGCCAGCAGTTTAGGTCCGACCTACGAGCAGTACTTC. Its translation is CASSLGPTYEQYF.

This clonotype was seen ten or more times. CDR3 bases: TGTGCCAGCAGCTTAGGGACTAGCGGCACAGATACGCAGTATTTT. This gives the protein CASSLGTSGTDTQYF. The rearrangement uses TRBV11-3 and TRBJ2-3; the match to TRBD2 covers 9 bases. CDR3 size: 15 residues. Per the germline V gene, CDR1 is SGHNT and CDR2 is YENEEA. Trimming at V came to 1 base and at J to 1 base, leaving 0 bases not matched to a gene.

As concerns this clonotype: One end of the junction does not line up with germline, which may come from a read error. The CDR3 region is CASSLGGSLAPQEF. CDR3 nucleotide sequence: TGTGCCAGCAGCCTTGGGGGCTCGCTAGCTCCTCAGGAGTTC. The chain uses TRBV7-2 and TRBJ2-1; the D gene is possibly TRBD1 (6 bases). The CDR3 contains 14 residues. Germline CDR1 and CDR2: SGHTA and FQGNSA. The full variable domain, completed using reference TRBV7-2 and TRBJ2-1, is GAGVSQSPSNKVTEKGKDVELRCDPISGHTALYWYRQSLGQGLEFLIYFQGNSAPDKSGLPSDRFSAERTGGSVSTLTIQRTQQEDSAVYLCASSLGGSLAPQEFGPGTRLTVL.

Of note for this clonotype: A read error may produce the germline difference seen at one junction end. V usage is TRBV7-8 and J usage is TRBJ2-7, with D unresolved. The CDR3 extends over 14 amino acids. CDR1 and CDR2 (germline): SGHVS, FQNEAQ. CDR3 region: CASNPSGQSYEHYF. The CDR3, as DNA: TGTGCCAGCAACCCATCCGGCCAGAGCTACGAGCACTACTTC.